A single sample gave rise to the 31 T cell receptor beta chains below, sequenced in a study of shared clonotypes between healthy human individuals. The protocol was immunoSEQ multiplex PCR, while the TCRdb copy is restricted to in-frame clones and leaves out a portion. The profile shows some 700,000 clones, 80% to 95% of them singletons. Material for sequencing was memory CD8+ T cells from PBMCs. Subset here: CD45RO+ cells pooled with CCR7-negative TemRA cells. The receptors shown here come from a man aged 18 to 29 in good health. Some clones in this sample may be carry-over from other donors' samples.

The chain has TRBV27 and TRBJ2-3, with D perhaps TRBD2 (6 bases). V was shortened by 0 bases and J by 6 bases, with 7 bases between the two germline ends. The CDR3 spans 13 residues. Germline-derived CDR1 and CDR2 are MNHEY and SMNVEV (reference sequence). In DNA, the CDR3 is TGTGCCAGCAGTTTATCGACTAGGGATACGCAGTATTTT. This sequence encodes CASSLSTRDTQYF.

V is TRBV27 and J is TRBJ2-3, with 10 bases aligning to TRBD1. The CDR3 is made up of 15 amino acids. Germline V lookup: CDR1 MNHEY, CDR2 SMNVEV (reference sequence). The V segment lost 7 bases and the J segment 4 bases; nucleotides outside the gene matches: 8. In DNA form, the CDR3 reads TGTGCCAGCACACTACCGGGACAGGGGTCAGATACGCAGTATTTT. Encoded protein: CASTLPGQGSDTQYF.

The J gene is TRBJ1-5, the V gene TRBV6-4, with 8 bases identical to TRBD1. The CDR3 covers 14 residues. Trimming cost V 3 bases and J 9 bases; bases outside gene matches: 7. The germline V gene has CDR1 MRHNA and CDR2 SNTAGT. Here the CDR3 reads CASSEAGGAWPQHF. Written as DNA, the CDR3 is TGTGCCAGCAGTGAAGCAGGGGGCGCGTGGCCCCAGCATTTT.

This chain links TRBV6-5 with TRBJ2-1; 9 bases agree with TRBD1. There are 15 residues in the CDR3. V shed 2 bases and J 15 bases; nucleotides not matched to a gene: 14. The germline V gene has CDR1 MNHEY and CDR2 SVGAGI. CDR3 region: CASSYTGGKALPPFF. The DNA for the CDR3 is TGTGCCAGCAGTTACACAGGGGGCAAAGCCCTACCGCCGTTCTTC.

About this clone: The junction departs from the called germline gene at one end, perhaps through a read error. The gene calls are TRBV5-1 and TRBJ2-7; TRBD2 is a possible D gene (5 bases). The CDR3 contains 12 residues. Germline assignment: CDR1 SGHRS and CDR2 YFSETQ. The CDR3 nucleotides read TGCGCCAGCAGCTTGGGGTCCATGGGGAGTCACTTC. It yields the protein CASSLGSMGSHF.

J is TRBJ2-1 and V is TRBV9, with D perhaps being TRBD1 or TRBD2 (5 bases each). V lost 0 bases and J lost 8, with 12 bases in between. Germline CDR1 SGDLS, CDR2 YYNGEE. There are 14 residues in the CDR3. CDR3 sequence reads: CASSVGPRDHEQFF. CDR3 sequence (DNA): TGTGCCAGCAGCGTAGGTCCCAGGGACCATGAGCAGTTCTTC.

The rearrangement links TRBV5-6 to TRBJ1-2, with 8 nucleotides matching TRBD1. CDR1 and CDR2 (germline): SGHDT, YYEEEE. V lost 4 bases to trimming and J lost 4 bases; unmatched junction nucleotides: 3. The CDR3 sequence is 13 residues long. CDR3 DNA: TGTGCCAGCAGCCGACAGGGGTCCTATGGCTACACCTTC. It is translated as CASSRQGSYGYTF. The whole variable domain, filled in from reference TRBV5-6 and TRBJ1-2, reads DAGVTQSPTHLIKTRGQQVTLRCSPKSGHDTVSWYQQALGQGPQFIFQYYEEEERQRGNFPDRFSGHQFPNYSSELNVNALLLGDSALYLCASSRQGSYGYTFGSGTRLTVV.

The V gene is TRBV19, the J gene TRBJ2-5; no definite D call. The V gene's germline CDR1 is LNHDA and CDR2 SQIVND (reference sequence). V was clipped by 6 bases and J by 5 bases, with 10 bases between them. This CDR3 has 12 residues. The chain's CDR3 is CASRSSYETQYF. The CDR3 nucleotides read TGTGCCAGTAGGAGTAGCTACGAGACCCAGTACTTC.

This chain links TRBV11-2 with TRBJ2-1; either TRBD1 or TRBD2 may fit D (5 bases each). The CDR3 runs to 13 residues. Germline CDR1 reads SGHAT; CDR2 reads FQNNGV. V lost 4 bases, J lost 8 bases, and 12 bases lay in between. CDR3 in amino acids: CASSWDPEDEQFF. CDR3 bases: TGTGCCAGCAGCTGGGACCCCGAGGATGAGCAGTTCTTC.

CDR3: CSVGGGASYGYTF. DNA for the CDR3: TGCAGCGTTGGAGGTGGGGCTAGCTATGGCTACACCTTC. The chain uses TRBV29-1 and TRBJ1-2, with D possibly matching TRBD1 (5 bases). Deletions cut 4 bases from V and 4 bases from J, with 13 bases between. Per the germline V gene, CDR1 is SQVTM and CDR2 is ANQGSEA. The CDR3 totals 13 residues.

The chain joins TRBV6-6 to TRBJ1-1, with D unresolved. CDR1 is MNHNY, CDR2 SVGAGI, per germline (reference sequence). V was trimmed by 0 bases and J by 6 bases, leaving 8 bases between them. CDR3 length: 13 amino acids. CDR3 sequence (DNA): TGTGCCAGCAGTTACTCGGGTGTCGCTGAAGCTTTCTTT. It translates to CASSYSGVAEAFF.

The chain recombines TRBV28 with TRBJ2-7; D may be TRBD2 (6 bases). Looked up from germline, CDR1 is MDHEN and CDR2 is SYDVKM. This CDR3 region has 17 residues. V lost 8 bases and J lost 5, with 28 bases in between. This CDR3 is CASPRLGSRAWEDEQYF. The DNA for the CDR3 is TGTGCCAGCCCACGACTAGGCAGCAGAGCTTGGGAGGACGAGCAGTACTTC. Based on the CDR3 plus reference TRBV28 and TRBJ2-7, the full variable domain is DVKVTQSSRYLVKRTGEKVFLECVQDMDHENMFWYRQDPGLGLRLIYFSYDVKMKEKGDIPEGYSVSREKKERFSLILESASTNQTSMYLCASPRLGSRAWEDEQYFGPGTRLTVT.

This rearrangement joins TRBV28 to TRBJ1-2; 12 bases match TRBD1. CDR1 is MDHEN, CDR2 SYDVKM, per germline. There are 15 residues in the CDR3. V lost 0 bases, J lost 6 bases, and 2 bases stayed unmatched. CDR3 sequence: CASSLWGQGADGYTF. CDR3 nucleotides: TGTGCCAGCAGTTTATGGGGACAGGGGGCAGATGGCTACACCTTC.

The chain carries TRBV27 and TRBJ2-1, with TRBD1 matching 9 bases. The V segment lost 5 bases and the J segment 6 bases; nucleotides outside the gene matches: 5. This CDR3 has 14 amino acids. Germline CDR1 MNHEY, CDR2 SMNVEV (reference sequence). DNA for the CDR3: TGTGCCAGCAGTCGGGACAGGGTGGGCAATGAGCAGTTCTTC. This sequence encodes CASSRDRVGNEQFF.

This chain joins TRBV5-4 and TRBJ2-1; D might be TRBD1 (6 bases). The CDR3 is 12 amino acids. Germline V gene sequence: CDR1 SGHNT, CDR2 YYREEE (reference sequence). V lost 4 bases and J lost 7, with 9 bases in between. In DNA, the CDR3 is TGTGCCAGCAGCCTCCAGGGGAATGAGCAGTTCTTC. Protein: CASSLQGNEQFF.

This rearrangement joins TRBV9 to TRBJ1-2, with D uncertain. CDR3 length: 13 residues. Germline V lookup: CDR1 SGDLS, CDR2 YYNGEE. V was trimmed by 4 bases and J by 7 bases, leaving 14 bases between them. CDR3 protein: CASSPRTLGGYTF. CDR3 bases: TGTGCCAGCAGCCCCCGGACGCTCGGTGGCTACACCTTC.

The chain combines TRBV6-1 with TRBJ1-2; D unclear. Germline values: CDR1 MNHNS, CDR2 SASEGT. CDR3 length: 15 residues. The V gene lost 6 bases and the J gene lost 3 bases, with 17 bases spanning the gap. The CDR3 region has the DNA TGTGCCAGCAGGACTTGGAGCGCAATGGACTATGGCTACACCTTC. Amino acids: CASRTWSAMDYGYTF.

The chain recombines TRBV4-1 with TRBJ2-5, with 7 bases fitting TRBD2. The J call is doubtful: the DNA matches TRBJ2-7 better. CDR3 length: 15 residues. Germline CDR1 reads MGHRA; CDR2 reads YSYEKL. The CDR3 DNA reads TGCGCCAGCAGCCAAGGGGCGGGAGTCGCCTACGAGCAGTACTTC. Amino acids: CASSQGAGVAYEQYF.

The V call is TRBV27, the J call TRBJ2-7; 8 bases map to TRBD1. There are 15 residues in the CDR3. With V trimmed by 5 bases and J by 1 base, 7 bases remained unmatched. CDR1 and CDR2 (germline): MNHEY, SMNVEV (reference sequence). As DNA, the CDR3 is TGTGCCAGCAGTCCCCGGACAGGGATTTCCTACGAGCAGTACTTC. The encoded protein is CASSPRTGISYEQYF.

This rearrangement joins TRBV10-3 to TRBJ2-1; TRBD1 or TRBD2 may be the D gene (5 bases each). This CDR3 spans 16 amino acids. V was clipped by 3 bases and J by 7 bases, with 19 bases between them. CDR1 ENHRY and CDR2 SYGVKD come from the germline V gene. The CDR3 coding sequence is TGTGCCATCAGTGAAAAGACTGGGGGAATTGGGAATGAGCAGTTCTTC. Translating gives CAISEKTGGIGNEQFF.

The chain employs TRBV2 and TRBJ2-1; D is perhaps TRBD1 or TRBD2 (6 bases each). The germline gives CDR1 SNHLY, CDR2 FYNNEI. The CDR3 is 15 residues long. The ends were cut back, 8 bases at V and 0 bases at J, with 14 bases in the middle. CDR3 sequence (DNA): TGTGCCAGCCTCCCGGGGGCGGGCTCCTACAATGAGCAGTTCTTC. This translates into CASLPGAGSYNEQFF.

This chain uses TRBV11-2 with TRBJ1-2, with a tentative D call TRBD1 (6 bases). CDR1 is SGHAT, CDR2 FQNNGV, per germline. This CDR3 spans 15 amino acids. Trimming pared 1 base from V and 4 bases from J, leaving 13 bases between. DNA for the CDR3: TGTGCCAGCAGCTTAGCGCGGGGGCCATTCTATGGCTACACCTTC. It yields the protein CASSLARGPFYGYTF.

This chain joins TRBV9 and TRBJ2-4; D perhaps matches TRBD2 (5 bases). Germline assignment: CDR1 SGDLS and CDR2 YYNGEE. This CDR3 region has 15 residues. V lost 1 base and J lost 8, with 16 bases in between. CDR3 in DNA: TGTGCCAGCAGCGTATTTGGCAGGATCGGGGACATTCAGTACTTC. It translates to CASSVFGRIGDIQYF.

This chain connects TRBV5-1 to TRBJ2-3; 15 nucleotides match TRBD2. CDR3 length: 15 amino acids. Losses at the gene ends were 3 bases for V and 10 bases for J; bases not matched to a gene: 6. CDR1 is SGHRS and CDR2 is YFSETQ in the germline V gene. This CDR3 is CASSWGLAGGPAQYF. CDR3 DNA sequence: TGCGCCAGCAGCTGGGGACTAGCGGGAGGACCCGCGCAGTATTTT.

This clone appeared a single time. The chain recombines TRBV7-9 with TRBJ2-1; D might be TRBD2 (6 bases). Germline assignment: CDR1 SEHNR and CDR2 FQNEAQ (reference sequence). The CDR3 has 15 amino acids. With 3 bases removed from V and 8 bases from J, the gap between germline ends came to 17 bases. CDR3 loop: CASSFGPGTLDEQFF. The CDR3, as DNA: TGTGCCAGCAGCTTTGGCCCGGGGACTTTAGATGAGCAGTTCTTC.

This clone was recorded only once. The CDR3 nucleotides are TGTGCCAGCAGCTGGGGTGTGCGGGGCGGCATGAACACTGAAGCTTTCTTT. Amino acid sequence: CASSWGVRGGMNTEAFF. J is TRBJ1-1 and V is TRBV5-4; perhaps TRBD1 as D (5 bases). V was clipped by 3 bases and J by 0 bases, with 18 bases between them. This CDR3 has 17 amino acids. CDR1 and CDR2 (germline): SGHNT, YYREEE (reference sequence).

The J gene is TRBJ2-2, the V gene TRBV15; possible D gene TRBD1, 5 bases. The V gene lost 5 bases and the J gene lost 4 bases, with 11 bases spanning the gap. Germline lookup yields CDR1 LNHNV and CDR2 YYDKDF (reference sequence). The CDR3 contains 14 residues. The CDR3 loop reads CATSPRQFTGELFF. The CDR3 nucleotides are TGTGCCACCAGCCCGCGACAGTTCACCGGGGAGCTGTTTTTT.

V and J are TRBV7-9 and TRBJ2-2; 10 bases align to TRBD1. Per germline, CDR1 SEHNR and CDR2 FQNEAQ (reference sequence). The CDR3 is 19 residues long. Trimming removed 4 bases from V and 0 bases from J; junction bases left unmatched: 11. The CDR3 DNA reads as TGTGCCAGCAGCTGCTACCGGGACAGGGGTTATTCGAACACCGGGGAGCTGTTTTTT. As protein: CASSCYRDRGYSNTGELFF.

This chain joins TRBV4-2 and TRBJ2-7, with D perhaps assigned TRBD1 or TRBD2 (6 bases each). Germline V gene data show CDR1 as LGHNA and CDR2 as YNFKEQ. With 0 bases removed from V and 2 bases from J, the gap between germline ends came to 17 bases. CDR3 size: 17 residues. For the CDR3, the DNA is TGTGCCAGCAGCCAAGACCGGAGGGGGGCTAGACCCTACGAGCAGTACTTC. Encoded protein: CASSQDRRGARPYEQYF.

The rearrangement joins TRBV6-1 to TRBJ2-1; TRBD2 agrees at 13 bases. Trimming removed 11 bases from V and 4 bases from J; junction bases left unmatched: 5. CDR1 MNHNS and CDR2 SASEGT come from the germline V gene. The CDR3 is 14 residues long. This chain's CDR3 is CAGGLAGLYNEQFF. DNA for the CDR3: TGTGCCGGGGGACTAGCGGGGCTGTACAATGAGCAGTTCTTC.

V is TRBV19 and J is TRBJ2-7; 11 bases map to TRBD2. The ends lost 5 bases at V and 3 bases at J; junction bases unmatched: 12. CDR3 length: 17 amino acids. Germline V CDR1 and CDR2: LNHDA, SQIVND (reference sequence). The CDR3 coding sequence is TGTGCCAGTAGTCCGGGACTAGCGGAAAGCGTAAGCTACGAGCAGTACTTC. Encoded protein: CASSPGLAESVSYEQYF.